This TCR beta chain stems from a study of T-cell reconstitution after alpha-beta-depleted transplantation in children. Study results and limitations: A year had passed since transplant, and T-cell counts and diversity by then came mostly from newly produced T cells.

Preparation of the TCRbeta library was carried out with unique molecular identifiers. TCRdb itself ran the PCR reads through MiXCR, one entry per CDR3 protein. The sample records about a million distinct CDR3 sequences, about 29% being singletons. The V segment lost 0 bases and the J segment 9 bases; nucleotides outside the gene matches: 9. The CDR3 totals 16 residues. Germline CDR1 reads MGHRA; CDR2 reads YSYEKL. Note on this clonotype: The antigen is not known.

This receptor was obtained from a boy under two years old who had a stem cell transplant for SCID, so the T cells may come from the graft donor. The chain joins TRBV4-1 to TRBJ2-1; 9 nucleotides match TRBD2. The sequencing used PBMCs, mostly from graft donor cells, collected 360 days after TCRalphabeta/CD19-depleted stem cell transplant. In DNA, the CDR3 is TGCGCCAGCAGCCAAGAACGGACTAGCGTAAAGTTTGAGCAGTTCTTC. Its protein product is CASSQERTSVKFEQFF.